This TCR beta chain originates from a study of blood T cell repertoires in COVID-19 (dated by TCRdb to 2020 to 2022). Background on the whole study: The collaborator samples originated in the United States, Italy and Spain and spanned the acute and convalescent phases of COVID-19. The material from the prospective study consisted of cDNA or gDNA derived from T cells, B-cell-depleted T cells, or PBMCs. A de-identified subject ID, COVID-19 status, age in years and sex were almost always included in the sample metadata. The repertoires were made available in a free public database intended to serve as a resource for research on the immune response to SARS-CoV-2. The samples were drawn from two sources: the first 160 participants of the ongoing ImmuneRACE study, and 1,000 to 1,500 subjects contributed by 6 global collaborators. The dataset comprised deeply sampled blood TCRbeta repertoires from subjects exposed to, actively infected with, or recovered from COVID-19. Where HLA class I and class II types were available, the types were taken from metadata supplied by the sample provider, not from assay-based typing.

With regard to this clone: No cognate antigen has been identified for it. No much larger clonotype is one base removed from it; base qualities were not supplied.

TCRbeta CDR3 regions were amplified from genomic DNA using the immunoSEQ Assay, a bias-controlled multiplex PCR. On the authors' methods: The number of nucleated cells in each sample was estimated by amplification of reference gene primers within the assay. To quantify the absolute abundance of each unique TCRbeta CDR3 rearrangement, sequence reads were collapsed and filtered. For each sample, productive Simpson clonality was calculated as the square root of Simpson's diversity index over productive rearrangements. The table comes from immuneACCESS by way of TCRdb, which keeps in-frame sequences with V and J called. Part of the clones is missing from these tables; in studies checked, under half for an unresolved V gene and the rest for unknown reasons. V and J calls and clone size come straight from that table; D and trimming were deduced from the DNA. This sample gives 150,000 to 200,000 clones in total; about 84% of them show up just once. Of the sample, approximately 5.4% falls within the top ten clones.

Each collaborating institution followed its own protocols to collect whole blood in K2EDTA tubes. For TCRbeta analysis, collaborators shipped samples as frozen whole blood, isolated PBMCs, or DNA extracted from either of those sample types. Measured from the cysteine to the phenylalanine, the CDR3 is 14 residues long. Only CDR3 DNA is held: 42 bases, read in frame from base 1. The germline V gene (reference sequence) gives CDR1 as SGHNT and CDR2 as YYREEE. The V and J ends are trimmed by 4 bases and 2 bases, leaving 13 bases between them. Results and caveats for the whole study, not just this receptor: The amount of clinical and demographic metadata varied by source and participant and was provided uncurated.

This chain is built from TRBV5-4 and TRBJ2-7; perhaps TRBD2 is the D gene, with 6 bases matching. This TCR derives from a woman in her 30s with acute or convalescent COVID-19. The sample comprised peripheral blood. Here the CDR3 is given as CASSVRDSAYEQYF. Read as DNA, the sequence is TGTGCCAGCAGCGTCCGGGACTCAGCCTACGAGCAGTACTTC. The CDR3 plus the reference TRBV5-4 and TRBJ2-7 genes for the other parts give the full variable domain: ETGVTQSPTHLIKTRGQQVTLRCSSQSGHNTVSWYQQALGQGPQFIFQYYREEENGRGNFPPRFSGLQFPNYSSELNVNALELDDSALYLCASSVRDSAYEQYFGPGTRLTVT.